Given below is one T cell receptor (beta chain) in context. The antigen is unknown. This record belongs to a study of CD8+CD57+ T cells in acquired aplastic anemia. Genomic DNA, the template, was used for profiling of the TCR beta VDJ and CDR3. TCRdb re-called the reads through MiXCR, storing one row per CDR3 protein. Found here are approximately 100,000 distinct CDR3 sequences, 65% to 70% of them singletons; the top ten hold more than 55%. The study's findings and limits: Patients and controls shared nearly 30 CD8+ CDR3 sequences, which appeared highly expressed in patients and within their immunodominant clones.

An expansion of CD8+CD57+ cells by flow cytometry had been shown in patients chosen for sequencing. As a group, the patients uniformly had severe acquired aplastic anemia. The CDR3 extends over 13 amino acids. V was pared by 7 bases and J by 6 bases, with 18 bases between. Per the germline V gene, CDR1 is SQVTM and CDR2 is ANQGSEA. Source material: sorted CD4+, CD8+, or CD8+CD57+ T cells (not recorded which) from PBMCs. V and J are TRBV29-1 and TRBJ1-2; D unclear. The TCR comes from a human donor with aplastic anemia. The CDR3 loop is CSEAGREGHGYTF. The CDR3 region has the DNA TGCAGCGAGGCAGGACGGGAGGGCCATGGCTACACCTTC.